This T cell receptor beta chain was profiled in a study of identical twins. The length of the CDR3 is 12 residues. V shed 3 bases and J shed 12 bases, with 9 bases lying between them. Study-wide points: The same donors were not followed; conclusions instead depended on cross-sectional statistical analysis. Fewer insertions characterized abundant cord blood beta clonotypes, whereas memory repertoires showed none.

TCRdb reprocessed the 5' RACE reads via MiXCR and lists one record per CDR3 protein. Of 450,000 or so distinct CDR3 sequences in the sample, 12% to 15% are singletons; the top ten hold approximately 0.52%. Note on this clonotype: Its antigen is as yet unknown.

The same sample was also used in a study of yellow fever vaccine responses in identical twins.

The sequencing sample was made of CD4+ T cells sorted from blood. The chain links TRBV12-3 or TRBV12-4 to TRBJ2-6, with D unclear. This TCR was sampled from a woman aged 18-29 years in good health. CDR3 amino acids: CASSFLIGVLTF. The CDR3 nucleotides read TGTGCCAGCAGTTTTTTAATCGGCGTCCTGACTTTC.